These 12 T cell receptor beta chains were sequenced from one sample in a study of T cells after yellow fever vaccination. TCRdb reprocessed the 5' RACE reads via MiXCR and lists one record per CDR3 protein. The sample yields about 400,000 distinct CDR3 sequences, 11% seen once. This specimen consisted of PBMCs, obtained on the day of the first yellow fever vaccination. These receptors originate from a young man who received the YFV17D yellow fever vaccine.

This chain connects TRBV28 to TRBJ1-6; TRBD1 is a possible D gene (6 bases). The CDR3 is 14 residues long. The V end was cut by 6 bases, the J end by 12 bases, with 18 bases between. Per germline, CDR1 MDHEN and CDR2 SYDVKM. The CDR3 is CASRPGQSRGPLHF. CDR3 coding DNA: TGTGCCAGCAGGCCCGGACAGTCACGGGGACCCCTCCACTTT.

This rearrangement joins TRBV6-1 to TRBJ2-5, with D tentatively TRBD2 (5 bases). CDR3 length: 18 amino acids. Germline loops: CDR1 MNHNS, CDR2 SASEGT. V was trimmed by 3 bases and J by 4 bases, leaving 24 bases between them. This CDR3 is CASSEATISTSFRETQYF. The CDR3 DNA sequence: TGTGCCAGCAGTGAGGCTACTATATCCACTAGTTTTCGAGAGACCCAGTACTTC.

The rearrangement uses TRBV7-8 and TRBJ1-4; 8 nucleotides align to TRBD1. Trimming at V came to 5 bases and at J to 1 base, leaving 3 bases not matched to a gene. Germline V gene lookup returns CDR1 SGHVS and CDR2 FQNEAQ. CDR3 size: 15 residues. CDR3 DNA sequence: TGTGCCAGCAGCCCCGGACAGGGAACTAATGAAAAACTGTTTTTT. The encoded protein is CASSPGQGTNEKLFF.

CDR3 amino acids: CASSPGGQGTEAFF. In DNA form, the CDR3 reads TGCGCCAGCAGCCCCGGGGGCCAGGGTACTGAAGCTTTCTTT. The chain uses TRBV5-1 and TRBJ1-1, with TRBD1 as a possible D gene (6 bases). The V gene lost 4 bases and the J gene lost 5 bases, with 15 bases spanning the gap. The CDR3 runs 14 residues. CDR1 SGHRS and CDR2 YFSETQ come from the germline V gene.

This clonotype was detected only a few times. The CDR3 DNA is TGTGCCAGCAGCGTAGGGGGAGGGTGGGCTAGCACAGATACGCAGTATTTT. It codes for CASSVGGGWASTDTQYF. The chain combines TRBV9 with TRBJ2-3; the match to TRBD2 covers 7 bases. Germline values: CDR1 SGDLS, CDR2 YYNGEE. V lost 0 bases and J lost 0; bases outside the gene matches: 7. The CDR3 contains 17 residues.

This clonotype was counted at least ten times. This sequence joins TRBV4-1 and TRBJ1-1; D not resolved. This CDR3 is built from 16 residues. Germline CDR1 reads MGHRA; CDR2 reads YSYEKL. V was cut by 3 bases and J by 1 base, with 15 bases left in between. The CDR3 coding sequence is TGCGCCAGCAGCCAGGCATCGGGTTCCAGGAACACTGAAGCTTTCTTT. Its translation: CASSQASGSRNTEAFF.

This clonotype came up a few times. CDR3 region: CASSQAEAAGNTIYF. CDR3 DNA sequence: TGCGCCAGCAGCCAAGCGGAGGCGGCTGGAAACACCATATATTTT. V and J are TRBV4-3 and TRBJ1-3; D gene ambiguous. The CDR3 length is 15 residues. V lost 1 base and J lost 2, with 9 bases in between. CDR1 and CDR2 (germline): LGHNA, YSLEER.

This clonotype was seen repeatedly, ten times or more. The chain joins TRBV5-1 to TRBJ2-4; D possibly corresponds to TRBD2 (5 bases). With 4 bases removed from V and 3 bases from J, the gap between germline ends came to 17 bases. CDR1 SGHRS and CDR2 YFSETQ come from the germline V gene. The CDR3 contains 16 residues. The CDR3 loop reads CASSGLGDAVKNIQYF. CDR3 DNA sequence: TGCGCCAGCAGCGGCCTCGGGGATGCCGTCAAAAACATTCAGTACTTC.

This chain connects TRBV7-2 to TRBJ2-2; TRBD2 matches 9 bases. Germline values: CDR1 SGHTA, CDR2 FQGNSA. Trimming removed 1 base from V and 5 bases from J; junction bases left unmatched: 5. This CDR3 comprises 16 residues. The CDR3 DNA follows: TGTGCCAGCAGCTTAGAGCGGGGGGATGTTACCGGGGAGCTGTTTTTT. As protein: CASSLERGDVTGELFF. The full variable domain, with the rest looked up from reference TRBV7-2 and TRBJ2-2, is GAGVSQSPSNKVTEKGKDVELRCDPISGHTALYWYRQSLGQGLEFLIYFQGNSAPDKSGLPSDRFSAERTGGSVSTLTIQRTQQEDSAVYLCASSLERGDVTGELFFGEGSRLTVL.

This clonotype has a handful of counts. The gene calls are TRBV7-3 and TRBJ2-5, with D tentatively TRBD2 (6 bases). CDR1 is SGHTA and CDR2 is FQGTGA in the germline V gene. Deletions cut 5 bases from V and 2 bases from J, with 12 bases between. The length of the CDR3 is 14 residues. The DNA of the CDR3 is TGTGCCAGCAGCGCCATGCGGGGTCAAGAGACCCAGTACTTC. Protein product: CASSAMRGQETQYF. Supplemented by reference TRBV7-3 and TRBJ2-5, the full variable domain reads GAGVSQTPSNKVTEKGKYVELRCDPISGHTALYWYRQSLGQGPEFLIYFQGTGAADDSGLPNDRFFAVRPEGSVSTLKIQRTERGDSAVYLCASSAMRGQETQYFGPGTRLLVL.

This clonotype was counted a few times. This rearrangement joins TRBV11-2 to TRBJ2-5; no clear D gene. CDR3 size: 15 residues. The V end lost 5 bases, the J end lost 4 bases, and 17 bases lay between the germline ends. The germline gives CDR1 SGHAT, CDR2 FQNNGV. CDR3 DNA sequence: TGTGCCAGCAGCCTTACCGGTACGGGTCGAGAGACCCAGTACTTC. It codes for CASSLTGTGRETQYF.

J is TRBJ2-2 and V is TRBV3-1; a weak D match, TRBD2 (6 bases). Deletions cut 4 bases from V and 1 base from J, with 10 bases between. Germline assignment: CDR1 LGHDT and CDR2 YNNKEL (reference sequence). The CDR3 length is 15 residues. The CDR3 reads CASSPGLLNTGELFF. The CDR3 nucleotides read TGTGCCAGCAGCCCGGGACTCCTGAACACCGGGGAGCTGTTTTTT.